This T cell receptor beta chain was captured in a study of blood T cell repertoires in COVID-19. This clone appeared a few times. The CDR3 loop spans 14 amino acids. Trimming cost V 2 bases and J 6 bases, with 13 bases left between them. Germline-derived CDR1 and CDR2 are SGHTA and FQGNSA. Sequenced by immunoSEQ multiplex PCR; TCRdb stores in-frame clones only, minus some. The data contain 270,000 or so clones, roughly 91% of them singletons. The sample taken for sequencing was peripheral blood. This chain uses TRBV7-2 with TRBJ1-2, with no clear D. The TCR originated in a woman in her 30s with COVID-19, enrolled during active disease. The CDR3 reads CASSLINRQHGYTF. Written as DNA, the CDR3 is TGTGCCAGCAGCTTAATAAACAGACAACATGGCTACACCTTC.